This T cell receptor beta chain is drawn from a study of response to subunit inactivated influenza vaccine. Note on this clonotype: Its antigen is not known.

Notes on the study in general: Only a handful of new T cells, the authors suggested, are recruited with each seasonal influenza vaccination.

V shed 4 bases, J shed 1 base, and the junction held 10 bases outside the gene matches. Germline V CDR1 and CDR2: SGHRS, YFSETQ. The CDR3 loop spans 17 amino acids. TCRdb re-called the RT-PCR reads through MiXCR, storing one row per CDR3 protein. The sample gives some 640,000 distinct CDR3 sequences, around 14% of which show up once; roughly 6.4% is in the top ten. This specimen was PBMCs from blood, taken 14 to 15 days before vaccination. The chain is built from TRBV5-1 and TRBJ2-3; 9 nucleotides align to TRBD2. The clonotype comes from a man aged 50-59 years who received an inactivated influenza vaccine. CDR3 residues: CASSLTLRTSGTDTQYF. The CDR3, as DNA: TGCGCCAGCAGCCTAACTCTCCGGACTAGCGGCACAGATACGCAGTATTTT.